The 20 T cell receptor beta chains given below trace back to one sample, sequenced in a study of cytomegalovirus exposure and HLA in healthy donors. Profiling relied on immunoSEQ multiplex PCR, and the TCRdb table lists in-frame clones only, not all of them. The table records roughly 120,000 clones, about 85% of them present only once. The specimen was PBMCs. These receptors were obtained from a man between 18 and 35 years old in good health and CMV-seropositive.

The rearrangement uses TRBV6-5 and TRBJ1-2, with 7 bases that match TRBD1. From germline, CDR1 is MNHEY and CDR2 SVGAGI. The CDR3 has 14 amino acids. Unmatched junction bases numbered 2, after V lost 0 bases and J lost 4 bases. In nucleotides, the CDR3 is TGTGCCAGCAGTTACTCGGAGGGGGCCTATGGCTACACCTTC. It translates to CASSYSEGAYGYTF.

The chain joins TRBV6-1 to TRBJ2-2; the D gene is possibly TRBD2 (7 bases). Trimming cost V 2 bases and J 4 bases, with 14 bases left between them. Germline-derived CDR1 and CDR2 are MNHNS and SASEGT. The CDR3 length is 16 residues. CDR3 DNA sequence: TGTGCCAGCAGTGAAAGGGGGGGCTTGAGCACCGGGGAGCTGTTTTTT. Protein product: CASSERGGLSTGELFF.

The genes are TRBV15 and TRBJ1-4, with 7 bases matching TRBD1. The CDR3 sequence is 17 residues long. With V trimmed by 0 bases and J by 4 bases, 8 bases remained unmatched. Germline loops: CDR1 LNHNV, CDR2 YYDKDF (reference sequence). CDR3 region: CATSRDRRGRFNEKLFF. The DNA of the CDR3 is TGTGCCACCAGCAGAGATAGGAGGGGGCGATTTAATGAAAAACTGTTTTTT.

CDR3 sequence reads: CASSDRPTGKLFF. The CDR3, as DNA: TGCGCCAGCAGTGACCGACCAACGGGAAAACTGTTTTTT. This chain connects TRBV10-2 to TRBJ1-4; no clear D. Germline V lookup: CDR1 WSHSY, CDR2 SAAADI. The CDR3 contains 13 residues. V lost 3 bases to trimming and J lost 10 bases, with 12 bases between them.

J is TRBJ2-7 and V is TRBV7-6; 7 nucleotides line up with TRBD1. V shed 3 bases and J 7 bases; nucleotides not matched to a gene: 12. Germline CDR1 and CDR2: SGHVS and FNYEAQ. The CDR3 runs to 15 residues. CDR3 DNA: TGTGCCAGCAGCTTTTCACAGGGGAAAAGCATTGAGCAGTACTTC. Translated: CASSFSQGKSIEQYF.

The V call is TRBV5-1, the J call TRBJ1-1; 7 bases align to TRBD1. This CDR3 contains 15 residues. J was trimmed by 4 bases and V by 1 base; bases with no gene match: 7. CDR1 is SGHRS, CDR2 YFSETQ, per germline. The CDR3 loop is CASSLRTGLGTEAFF. CDR3 sequence (DNA): TGCGCCAGCAGCTTGCGGACAGGTCTCGGCACTGAAGCTTTCTTT.

This clone was observed once. V and J are TRBV18 and TRBJ1-4, with 7 bases that match TRBD1. The germline V gene encodes CDR1 KGHSH and CDR2 LQKENI. The CDR3 has 13 amino acids. The V and J ends lost 5 bases and 4 bases, in that order; junction bases with no gene match: 1. CDR3 amino acids: CASSGDSNEKLFF. DNA for the CDR3: TGTGCCAGCTCAGGGGACAGTAATGAAAAACTGTTTTTT. Full variable domain (remainder filled in from reference TRBV18 and TRBJ1-4): NAGVMQNPRHLVRRRGQEARLRCSPMKGHSHVYWYRQLPEEGLKFMVYLQKENIIDESGMPKERFSAEFPKEGPSILRIQQVVRGDSAAYFCASSGDSNEKLFFGSGTQLSVL.

The V gene is TRBV7-8, the J gene TRBJ1-5; TRBD1 matches 10 bases. Trimming took 4 bases from V and 0 from J; bases not matched to a gene: 6. This CDR3 is built from 17 residues. CDR1 is SGHVS, CDR2 FQNEAQ, per germline. CDR3 coding DNA: TGTGCCAGCAGCTCCGGACAGGGGGAATATAGCAATCAGCCCCAGCATTTT. Its translation: CASSSGQGEYSNQPQHF.

In this sample, this clone turned up a few times. Distinct nucleotide sequences in the sample also encode this CDR3. The rearrangement links TRBV5-1 to TRBJ2-5; D might be TRBD2 (5 bases). From germline, CDR1 is SGHRS and CDR2 YFSETQ. This CDR3 region has 16 residues. V was pared by 0 bases and J by 0 bases, with 12 bases between. The CDR3 DNA sequence: TGCGCCAGCAGCTTGGGCCTCACTAGGTACCAAGAGACCCAGTACTTC. Protein product: CASSLGLTRYQETQYF.

This clone showed up just a few times. The rearrangement uses TRBV6-1 and TRBJ2-2; 9 nucleotides match TRBD2. The V gene's germline CDR1 is MNHNS and CDR2 SASEGT. V lost 4 bases to trimming and J lost 7 bases; unmatched junction nucleotides: 10. The CDR3 runs to 16 residues. The CDR3 reads CASSVASGEGNGELFF. The CDR3 bases are TGTGCCAGCAGTGTTGCTAGCGGGGAGGGGAACGGGGAGCTGTTTTTT.

The chain recombines TRBV10-3 with TRBJ1-1, with 8 bases fitting TRBD1. The CDR3 covers 15 residues. The germline gives CDR1 ENHRY, CDR2 SYGVKD. J lost 1 base, V lost 6 bases, and 7 bases had no gene match. The CDR3 spells CAIRKTGGPNTEAFF. CDR3 DNA sequence: TGTGCCATCAGGAAAACAGGGGGACCGAACACTGAAGCTTTCTTT.

The V gene is TRBV29-1, the J gene TRBJ1-3; maybe TRBD1 (5 bases). This CDR3 comprises 14 residues. V was pared by 5 bases and J by 2 bases, with 13 bases between. Germline CDR1 and CDR2: SQVTM and ANQGSEA. The CDR3 protein is CSVRGSGAGNTIYF. Written as DNA, the CDR3 is TGCAGCGTTCGCGGCTCGGGGGCTGGAAACACCATATATTTT.

CDR3 bases: TGTGCCAGCAGCTTAACCGGCTATAGCGGGAGCTCCTACGAGCAGTACTTC. Its translation is CASSLTGYSGSSYEQYF. The rearrangement links TRBV11-2 to TRBJ2-7; 9 bases agree with TRBD2. The germline CDR1 and CDR2 sequences are SGHAT and FQNNGV. This CDR3 spans 17 amino acids. V shed 2 bases, J shed 0 bases, and the junction held 8 bases outside the gene matches.

The chain employs TRBV5-4 and TRBJ1-6; 9 nucleotides agree with TRBD1. CDR3 length equals 17 residues. Germline CDR1 SGHNT, CDR2 YYREEE (reference sequence). Unmatched junction bases numbered 11, after V lost 3 bases and J lost 7 bases. Written as DNA, the CDR3 is TGTGCCAGCAGCTGGGCCCCGGTAGACAGGGGGAATTCACCCCTCCACTTT. Protein sequence: CASSWAPVDRGNSPLHF.

This chain links TRBV27 with TRBJ2-7, with D unresolved. The CDR3 sequence is 13 residues long. Germline V gives CDR1 MNHEY, CDR2 SMNVEV (reference sequence). The V end lost 0 bases, the J end lost 3 bases, and 6 bases lay between the germline ends. In DNA, the CDR3 is TGTGCCAGCAGTTTATCGAACAGCTACGAGCAGTACTTC. The encoded protein is CASSLSNSYEQYF.

This clone is a singleton in its sample. At the DNA level, this CDR3 is encoded by other sequences in the same sample as well. This rearrangement joins TRBV7-9 to TRBJ2-7; 11 bases agree with TRBD1. The CDR3 spans 14 residues. Germline CDR1 is SEHNR and CDR2 is FQNEAQ (reference sequence). With V trimmed by 4 bases and J by 4 bases, 3 bases remained unmatched. In DNA form, the CDR3 reads TGTGCCAGCAGCTCTCGGGACAGGGGGTACGAGCAGTACTTC. It specifies CASSSRDRGYEQYF.

This clone was seen a few times. This chain connects TRBV6-5 to TRBJ2-1; 7 nucleotides match TRBD1. Germline V lookup: CDR1 MNHEY, CDR2 SVGAGI. V lost 6 bases, J lost 5 bases, and 4 bases stayed unmatched. The CDR3 consists of 13 residues. CDR3 nucleotide sequence: TGTGCCAGCAGACTAACAGGGGACAATGAGCAGTTCTTC. Amino acids: CASRLTGDNEQFF.

The V gene is TRBV2, the J gene TRBJ2-7, with 8 nucleotides matching TRBD2. The CDR3 is 15 residues long. Germline trimming cut 2 bases from V and 1 base from J; bases unmatched to any gene: 4. The germline V gene encodes CDR1 SNHLY and CDR2 FYNNEI. DNA for the CDR3: TGTGCCAGCAGTGAATCCAGCGGGGGATCCTACGAGCAGTACTTC. Amino acids: CASSESSGGSYEQYF. Complete variable domain (other parts from reference TRBV2 and TRBJ2-7): EPEVTQTPSHQVTQMGQEVILRCVPISNHLYFYWYRQILGQKVEFLVSFYNNEISEKSEIFDDQFSVERPDGSNFTLKIRSTKLEDSAMYFCASSESSGGSYEQYFGPGTRLTVT.

The V call is TRBV13, the J call TRBJ2-2; D might be TRBD1 (6 bases). The CDR3 is 12 amino acids. V lost 6 bases and J 6 bases, leaving 8 bases between the germline ends. Per the germline V gene, CDR1 is PRHDT and CDR2 is FYEKMQ (reference sequence). The CDR3 here is CASREGAGELFF. CDR3 in DNA: TGTGCCAGCAGAGAGGGGGCCGGGGAGCTGTTTTTT.

The rearrangement links TRBV27 to TRBJ2-3; 9 bases line up with TRBD2. The germline CDR1 and CDR2 sequences are MNHEY and SMNVEV (reference sequence). Trimming cost V 6 bases and J 0 bases; bases outside gene matches: 13. This CDR3 region has 18 residues. DNA of the CDR3: TGTGCCAGCAGGTCCTTCCCGCTAGCGGGGCCTAGCACAGATACGCAGTATTTT. Translating it yields CASRSFPLAGPSTDTQYF.